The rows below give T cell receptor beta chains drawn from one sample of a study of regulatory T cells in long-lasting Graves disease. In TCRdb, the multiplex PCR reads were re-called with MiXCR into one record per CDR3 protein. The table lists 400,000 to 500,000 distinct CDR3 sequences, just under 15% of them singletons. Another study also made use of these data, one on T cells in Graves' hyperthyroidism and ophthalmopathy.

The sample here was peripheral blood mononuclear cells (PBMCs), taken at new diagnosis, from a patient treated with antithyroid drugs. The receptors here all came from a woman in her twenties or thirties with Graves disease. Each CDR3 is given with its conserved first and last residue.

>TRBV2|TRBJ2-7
CASSEGSGATYEQYF
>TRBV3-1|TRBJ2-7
CASSPSLSGVREQYF
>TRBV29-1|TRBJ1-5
CSVGGTGVNQPQHF
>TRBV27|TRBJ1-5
CASSSGQANQPQHF
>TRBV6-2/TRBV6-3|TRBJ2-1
CASSEAWYNEQFF
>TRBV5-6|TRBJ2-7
CASSLVINSYEQYF
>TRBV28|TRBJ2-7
CASSSPLHRGWNEQYF
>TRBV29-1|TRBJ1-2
CSVVEGAYGYTF
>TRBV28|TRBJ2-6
CASSLLSGGWMSGANVLTF
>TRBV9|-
CASSVAGRETQYF
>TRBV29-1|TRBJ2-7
CSVEVTSGRGYEQYF
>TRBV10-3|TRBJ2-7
CATNLPGQGLGEQYF
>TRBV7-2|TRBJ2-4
CAGSGTSERLAKNIQYF
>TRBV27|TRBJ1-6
CASSVRVSPLHF
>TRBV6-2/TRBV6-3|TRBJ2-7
CASSYGLAGLPTLYEQYF
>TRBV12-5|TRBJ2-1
CASGLVEAGVGNEQFF
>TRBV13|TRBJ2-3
CASSPDLDAADTQYF
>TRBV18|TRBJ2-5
CASSPPGEYGTQYF
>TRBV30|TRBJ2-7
CASRLAEPYEQYF
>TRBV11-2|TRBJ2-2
CASSLGLMDSGELFF
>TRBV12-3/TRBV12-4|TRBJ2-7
CASSFGYEQYF
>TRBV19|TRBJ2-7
CASSIKQGVYEQYF
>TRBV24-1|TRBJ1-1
CATSDQKTVEAFF
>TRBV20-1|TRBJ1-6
CSAATGSISVF
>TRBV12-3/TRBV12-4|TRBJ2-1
CASLRELHGEQFF
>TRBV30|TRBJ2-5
CAWSVRGVWETQYF
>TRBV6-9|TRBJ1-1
CASSYARTQENSAFF
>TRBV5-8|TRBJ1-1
CASSLVHRGRSFPMNTEAFF
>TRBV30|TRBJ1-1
CAWSVRMTYQNTEAFF
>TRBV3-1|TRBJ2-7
CASSQDDFLTYEQYF
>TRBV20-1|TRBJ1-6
CSARAPVTGGNNSPLHF
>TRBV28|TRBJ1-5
CASSSLRGYANSNQPQHF
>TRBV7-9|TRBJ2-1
CASRRREGSYNEQFF